The present T cell receptor beta chain was sequenced within a study of tumor and adjacent non-tumor tissue in lung cancer. Study overall: Around 4 million productive TCRbeta reads were obtained per sample on average. Findings and limits, study-wide: Tumor repertoires had a smaller top 100 clone share than normal lung.

CDR3 size: 11 residues. CDR1 is DFQATT, CDR2 SNEGSKA, per germline (reference sequence). This clonotype was counted once. Antigen unknown. Its ends do not fully match the called genes, so a read error is possible. A modified ARM-PCR protocol with three rounds of nested PCR amplified TCRbeta. Each CDR3 protein is one row after TCRdb ran MiXCR on the multiplex PCR reads. Of around 79,000 distinct CDR3 sequences in the sample, 72% were seen once. This sample's RNA came from whole unsorted tissue. This chain connects TRBV20-1 to TRBJ1-4, with a weak D call TRBD1 (6 bases). The TCR was taken from a woman aged 40 to 50 with non-small cell lung cancer. The sample consisted of lung tumor tissue. CDR3 DNA sequence: TGCAGTGTTAGACCCAGCAGGGGACTGTTTTTT. Translated: CSVRPSRGLFF.